The clone carrying this TCR beta chain has more than one count but fewer than ten. Antigen specificity is unknown. Mismatch with germline at one junction end may stem from a read error. The data were taken from a study of a mutant IDH1 vaccine in newly diagnosed glioma. Study-wide context: Beginning 4-6 weeks after radiotherapy alone, or with temozolomide cycles, vaccination took place. Patients were pretreated with radiotherapy, temozolomide, or both, mostly both.

Time point here: week 11, during vaccination. It was 300 ug of mutant IDH1 20-mer peptide that made up each vaccine dose, given with topical imiquimod. This CDR3 has 14 amino acids. CDR1 and CDR2 from the germline V gene are SGHNT and YENEEA. Profiled with immunoSEQ multiplex PCR; TCRdb holds only in-frame clones, not every one. This table holds about 35,000 clones, approximately 80% found once. Sequences were derived from peripheral blood mononuclear cells (PBMCs), sampled from a glioma patient whose treatment included an IDH1 peptide vaccine. The TCR originated in a woman aged 30 to 39 with glioma. Some clones in this sample may be carry-over from other donors' samples. This chain links TRBV11-3 with TRBJ1-1, with TRBD1 matching 8 bases. CDR3 sequence reads: CASSLMVQGAEAFF. As DNA, the CDR3 is TGTGCAAGCAGCTTAATGGTACAGGGGGCTGAAGCTTTCTTT.